These T cell receptor beta chains were read from a single sample in a study of early T cells in non-severe SARS-CoV-2 infection. TCRdb reanalysed the 5' RACE reads using MiXCR and keeps one entry per CDR3 protein. The sample has tens of thousands of distinct CDR3 sequences, around 12% seen once. The sample consisted of whole blood. These receptors came from an adult who was a healthcare worker with PCR-confirmed SARS-CoV-2 infection or an uninfected control (not recorded which). CDR3s leave out the opening cysteine and the closing phenylalanine or tryptophan. Rows give clone size only sometimes, using once, few, many, or a class for an expanded clone.

clone size: few
J gene: TRBJ2-7
V gene: TRBV10-3
CDR3 protein: AISESGVEQY

clone size: NA
J gene: TRBJ2-4
V gene: TRBV28
CDR3 protein: ASSSAWGQGNIQY

clone size: NA
J gene: TRBJ2-1
V gene: TRBV5-8
CDR3 protein: ASNGGSYNEQF

clone size: NA
J gene: TRBJ2-3
V gene: TRBV14
CDR3 protein: ASSQRLTDTQY

clone size: NA
J gene: TRBJ2-3
V gene: TRBV14
CDR3 protein: ASSQDQEDTQY

clone size: NA
J gene: TRBJ2-7
V gene: TRBV20-1
CDR3 protein: SASETGGLAYEQY

clone size: few
J gene: TRBJ2-1
V gene: TRBV12-3/TRBV12-4
CDR3 protein: ASKPGNDNEQF

clone size: few
J gene: TRBJ2-2
V gene: TRBV6-6
CDR3 protein: ASTEAGGNTGELF

clone size: few
J gene: TRBJ1-1
V gene: TRBV29-1
CDR3 protein: SGLTETNTEAF

clone size: NA
J gene: TRBJ2-5
V gene: TRBV29-1
CDR3 protein: SVVFSVQETQY

clone size: few
J gene: TRBJ1-5
V gene: TRBV7-2
CDR3 protein: ASSGVGSSNQPQH

clone size: many
J gene: TRBJ1-5
V gene: TRBV20-1
CDR3 protein: SAQDRRGNQPQH

clone size: many
J gene: TRBJ2-3
V gene: TRBV7-2
CDR3 protein: ASSLEDRRADTQY

clone size: many
J gene: TRBJ1-3
V gene: TRBV3-1
CDR3 protein: ASSQVARLTGNTIY

clone size: NA
J gene: TRBJ2-2
V gene: TRBV28
CDR3 protein: ASSPGQATGELF

clone size: few
J gene: TRBJ2-7
V gene: TRBV18
CDR3 protein: ASSPGTSGYEQY

clone size: many
J gene: TRBJ1-6
V gene: TRBV11-1
CDR3 protein: ASTDGRDSYNSPLH

clone size: many
J gene: TRBJ2-3
V gene: TRBV20-1
CDR3 protein: SASGTSGSSDTQY

clone size: few
J gene: TRBJ1-2
V gene: TRBV29-1
CDR3 protein: SAYRAHGYT

clone size: many
J gene: TRBJ1-2
V gene: TRBV5-6
CDR3 protein: ASRGQGKSYT

clone size: few
J gene: TRBJ1-6
V gene: TRBV28
CDR3 protein: ASSSLGQGDNSPLH

clone size: NA
J gene: TRBJ1-5
V gene: TRBV5-5
CDR3 protein: ASSRSPQANQPQH

clone size: NA
J gene: TRBJ2-1
V gene: TRBV5-1
CDR3 protein: ASSLTGLSGDEQF

clone size: few
J gene: TRBJ1-6
V gene: TRBV7-2
CDR3 protein: ASGPFGSPLH

clone size: few
J gene: TRBJ2-5
V gene: TRBV30
CDR3 protein: AWSFRRTSGGEETQY

clone size: NA
J gene: TRBJ1-2
V gene: TRBV28
CDR3 protein: ASSLIRYGYT

clone size: NA
J gene: TRBJ1-4
V gene: TRBV7-2
CDR3 protein: ASSRGQGYEKLF

clone size: NA
J gene: TRBJ2-2
V gene: TRBV9
CDR3 protein: ASSVASGATGELF

clone size: many
J gene: TRBJ2-1
V gene: TRBV7-6
CDR3 protein: ASSPQLGYNEQF

clone size: NA
J gene: TRBJ1-4
V gene: TRBV29-1
CDR3 protein: SVELQTGEKLF

clone size: few
J gene: TRBJ2-7
V gene: TRBV5-1
CDR3 protein: ASSGITGTYEQY

clone size: many
J gene: TRBJ2-2
V gene: TRBV7-6
CDR3 protein: ASSLGQGATGELF

clone size: many
J gene: TRBJ1-5
V gene: TRBV7-2
CDR3 protein: ASSTNNQPQH

clone size: few
J gene: TRBJ1-2
V gene: TRBV18
CDR3 protein: ASSPPDRNGYT

clone size: NA
J gene: TRBJ2-4
V gene: TRBV6-4
CDR3 protein: ASSDWGTRALRNIQY

clone size: NA
J gene: TRBJ1-2
V gene: TRBV18
CDR3 protein: ASSPRDNNYGYT

clone size: few
J gene: TRBJ2-7
V gene: TRBV5-1
CDR3 protein: ASSLRTDRYEQY

clone size: NA
J gene: TRBJ1-1
V gene: TRBV12-3/TRBV12-4
CDR3 protein: ASSQMAATEAF

clone size: few
J gene: TRBJ2-4
V gene: TRBV28
CDR3 protein: ASSLLRPRGIQY

clone size: few
J gene: TRBJ1-1
V gene: TRBV20-1
CDR3 protein: SARVVAGTEAF

clone size: NA
J gene: TRBJ1-2
V gene: TRBV6-2/TRBV6-3
CDR3 protein: ASSYGSASYYGYT

clone size: NA
J gene: TRBJ1-2
V gene: TRBV29-1
CDR3 protein: SVEDWTGRGYT

clone size: many
J gene: TRBJ2-7
V gene: TRBV30
CDR3 protein: AWSVSYSGEQY

clone size: many
J gene: TRBJ1-6
V gene: TRBV7-2
CDR3 protein: ASSRDRGLSPLH

clone size: NA
J gene: TRBJ2-1
V gene: TRBV28
CDR3 protein: ASSLLTAGLNNEQF

clone size: few
J gene: TRBJ1-1
V gene: TRBV4-1
CDR3 protein: ASSHPLEGSSTLKLF

clone size: few
J gene: TRBJ1-4
V gene: TRBV4-3
CDR3 protein: ASSHDRVKGSEKLF

clone size: few
J gene: TRBJ2-2
V gene: TRBV6-2/TRBV6-3
CDR3 protein: ASGLSGGATTGELF

clone size: few
J gene: TRBJ2-1
V gene: TRBV7-9
CDR3 protein: ASSLLAGGEQF

clone size: NA
J gene: TRBJ1-6
V gene: TRBV4-3
CDR3 protein: ASSHEVRQATNSPLH

clone size: many
J gene: TRBJ1-6
V gene: TRBV5-4
CDR3 protein: ASSLVGQGAGSPLH

clone size: few
J gene: TRBJ2-7
V gene: TRBV7-8
CDR3 protein: ASSRDTLYEQY

clone size: NA
J gene: TRBJ2-7
V gene: TRBV27
CDR3 protein: ASTYGQY

clone size: few
J gene: TRBJ2-2
V gene: TRBV4-2
CDR3 protein: ASSQVGAGGPEELF